Each of the 2 T cell receptor beta chains below was sequenced from the same sample in a study of Ad26.COV2.S vaccination and SARS-CoV-2 variants. Using immunoSEQ multiplex PCR, the repertoire was profiled, and TCRdb retains in-frame clones only, with some absent. The repertoire consists of about 440,000 clones, with 80% to 95% occurring once and the leading ten covering about 4.5%. The treatment was: around 19 received Ad26.COV2.S at low or high dose, single or two shots; 5 received placebo; per-sample allocation not given. After the first vaccine or placebo injection, samples were drawn on day 63. Sequencing was performed on peripheral blood, taken in a trial of Ad26.COV2.S vaccine versus placebo. The receptors here all came from a person between 18 and 59 years old who received the Ad26.COV2.S COVID-19 vaccine or a placebo.

The CDR3 bases are TGTGCCAGCAGTTACTCGAGGGGCACTAGCGGGAGTAAGTACGAGCAGTACTTC. Amino acid sequence: CASSYSRGTSGSKYEQYF. The J gene is TRBJ2-7, the V gene TRBV6-2 or TRBV6-3, with 11 bases matching TRBD2. Losses at the gene ends were 0 bases for V and 4 bases for J; bases not matched to a gene: 11. Germline V gene sequence: CDR1 MNHEY, CDR2 SVGEGT. The CDR3 is made up of 18 amino acids.

The rearrangement links TRBV7-3 to TRBJ2-3, with TRBD2 matching over 9 bases. The V and J ends lost 5 bases and 6 bases, in that order; junction bases with no gene match: 12. CDR1 and CDR2 (germline): SGHTA, FQGTGA. CDR3 length: 16 amino acids. The CDR3 spells CASSPLAGGVVDTQYF. CDR3 nucleotide sequence: TGTGCCAGCAGCCCCCTGGCGGGAGGGGTAGTTGATACGCAGTATTTT. Complete variable domain (other parts from reference TRBV7-3 and TRBJ2-3): GAGVSQTPSNKVTEKGKYVELRCDPISGHTALYWYRQSLGQGPEFLIYFQGTGAADDSGLPNDRFFAVRPEGSVSTLKIQRTERGDSAVYLCASSPLAGGVVDTQYFGPGTRLTVL.